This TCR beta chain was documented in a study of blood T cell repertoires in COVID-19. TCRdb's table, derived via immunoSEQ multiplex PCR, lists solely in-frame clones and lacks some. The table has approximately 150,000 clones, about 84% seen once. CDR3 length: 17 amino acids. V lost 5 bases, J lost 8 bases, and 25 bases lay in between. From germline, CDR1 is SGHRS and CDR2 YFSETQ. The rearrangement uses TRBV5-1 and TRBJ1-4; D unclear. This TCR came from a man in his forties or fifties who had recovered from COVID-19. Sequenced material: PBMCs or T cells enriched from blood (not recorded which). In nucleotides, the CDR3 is TGCGCCAGCAGGGCGGGCCTTGGGATGGAGTTAAGCGAAAAACTGTTTTTT. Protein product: CASRAGLGMELSEKLFF.